Reported below is one T cell receptor beta chain. Its antigen remains unknown. V shed 6 bases, J shed 1 base, and the junction held 1 base outside the gene matches. This CDR3 is 14 amino acids long. From germline, CDR1 is ENHRY and CDR2 SYGVKD. The sample comes from a study of T cells in Graves' hyperthyroidism and ophthalmopathy. Overall study findings and caveats: Ophthalmopathy and stable hyperthyroidism were separated by a 13 V-J model.

What was amplified from RNA transcripts were TCR beta CDR3 regions. A first-round RT-PCR of the TCR CDR3 used the HTBI primer set. TCRdb used MiXCR to reprocess the multiplex PCR reads, holding one entry per CDR3 protein. The table shows 600,000 to 800,000 distinct CDR3 sequences, with 35% occurring only once. The sequence was obtained from a woman aged 40 to 50 with Graves' hyperthyroidism. The chain carries TRBV10-3 and TRBJ2-3; 10 bases match TRBD2. The sequenced sample consisted of blood. In nucleotides, the CDR3 is TGTGCCATCAGACTAGCGGGGCGCACAGATACGCAGTATTTT. Amino acid sequence: CAIRLAGRTDTQYF.